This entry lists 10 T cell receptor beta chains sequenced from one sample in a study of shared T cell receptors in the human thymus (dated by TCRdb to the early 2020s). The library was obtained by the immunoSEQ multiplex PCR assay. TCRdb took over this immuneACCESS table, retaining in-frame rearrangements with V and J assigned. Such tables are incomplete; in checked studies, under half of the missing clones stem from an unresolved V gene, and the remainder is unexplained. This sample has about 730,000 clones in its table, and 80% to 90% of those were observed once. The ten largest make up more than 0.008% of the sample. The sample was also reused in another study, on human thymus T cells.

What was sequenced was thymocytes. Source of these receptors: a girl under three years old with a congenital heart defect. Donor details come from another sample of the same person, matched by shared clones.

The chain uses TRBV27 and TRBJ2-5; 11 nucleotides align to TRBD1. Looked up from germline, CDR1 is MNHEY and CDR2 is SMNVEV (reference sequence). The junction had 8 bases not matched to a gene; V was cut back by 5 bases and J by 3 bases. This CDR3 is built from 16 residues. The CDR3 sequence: CASSRDRGKNKETQYF. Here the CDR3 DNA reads TGTGCCAGCAGTAGGGACAGGGGGAAGAATAAAGAGACCCAGTACTTC.

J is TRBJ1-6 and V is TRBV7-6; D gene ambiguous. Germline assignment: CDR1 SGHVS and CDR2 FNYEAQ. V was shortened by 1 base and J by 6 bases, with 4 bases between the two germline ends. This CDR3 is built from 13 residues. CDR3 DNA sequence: TGTGCCAGCAGCTTAGAAGCTAATTCACCCCTCCACTTT. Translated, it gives CASSLEANSPLHF.

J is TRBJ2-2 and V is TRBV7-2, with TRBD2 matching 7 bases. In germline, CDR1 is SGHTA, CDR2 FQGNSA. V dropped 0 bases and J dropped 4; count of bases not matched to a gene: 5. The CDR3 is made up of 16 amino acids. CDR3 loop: CASSLARGFSTGELFF. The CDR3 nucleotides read TGTGCCAGCAGCTTAGCGCGGGGGTTTAGCACCGGGGAGCTGTTTTTT. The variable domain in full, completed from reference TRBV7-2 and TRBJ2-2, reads GAGVSQSPSNKVTEKGKDVELRCDPISGHTALYWYRQSLGQGLEFLIYFQGNSAPDKSGLPSDRFSAERTGGSVSTLTIQRTQQEDSAVYLCASSLARGFSTGELFFGEGSRLTVL.

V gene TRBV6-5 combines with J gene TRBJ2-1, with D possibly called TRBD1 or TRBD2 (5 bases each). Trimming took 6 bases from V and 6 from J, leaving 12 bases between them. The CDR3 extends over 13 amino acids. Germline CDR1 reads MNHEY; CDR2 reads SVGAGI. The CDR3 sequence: CASRYGASNEQFF. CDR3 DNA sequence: TGTGCCAGCAGATACGGGGCAAGCAATGAGCAGTTCTTC.

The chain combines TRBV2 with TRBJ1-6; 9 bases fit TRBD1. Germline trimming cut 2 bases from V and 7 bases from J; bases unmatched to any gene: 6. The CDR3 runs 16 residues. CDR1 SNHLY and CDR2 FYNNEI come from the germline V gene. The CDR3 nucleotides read TGTGCCAGCAGTGAAACAAGGGGGACAGGGAATTCACCCCTCCACTTT. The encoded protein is CASSETRGTGNSPLHF.

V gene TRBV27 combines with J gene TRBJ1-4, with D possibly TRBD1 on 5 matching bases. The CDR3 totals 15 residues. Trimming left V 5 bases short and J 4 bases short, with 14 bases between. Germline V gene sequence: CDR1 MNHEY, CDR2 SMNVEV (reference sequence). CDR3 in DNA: TGTGCCAGCAGTCCTTCAGGGCCCGATAATGAAAAACTGTTTTTT. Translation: CASSPSGPDNEKLFF.

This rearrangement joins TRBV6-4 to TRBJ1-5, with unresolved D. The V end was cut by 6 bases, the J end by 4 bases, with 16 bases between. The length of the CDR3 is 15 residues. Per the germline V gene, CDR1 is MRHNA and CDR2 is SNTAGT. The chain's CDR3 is CASRETQHPNQPQHF. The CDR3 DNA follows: TGTGCCAGCAGGGAGACCCAACATCCTAATCAGCCCCAGCATTTT.

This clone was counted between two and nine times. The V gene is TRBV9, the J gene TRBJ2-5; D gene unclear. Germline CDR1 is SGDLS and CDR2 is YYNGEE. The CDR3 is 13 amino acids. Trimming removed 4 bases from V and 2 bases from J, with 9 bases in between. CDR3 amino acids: CASSPGRQETQYF. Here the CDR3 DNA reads TGTGCCAGCAGCCCTGGCCGTCAAGAGACCCAGTACTTC.

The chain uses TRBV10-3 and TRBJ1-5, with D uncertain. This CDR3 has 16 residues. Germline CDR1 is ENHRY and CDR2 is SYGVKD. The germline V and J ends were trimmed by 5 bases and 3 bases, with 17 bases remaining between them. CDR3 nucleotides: TGTGCCATCAGTAAAACCTCGGGTCCACTCAATCAGCCCCAGCATTTT. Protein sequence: CAISKTSGPLNQPQHF.

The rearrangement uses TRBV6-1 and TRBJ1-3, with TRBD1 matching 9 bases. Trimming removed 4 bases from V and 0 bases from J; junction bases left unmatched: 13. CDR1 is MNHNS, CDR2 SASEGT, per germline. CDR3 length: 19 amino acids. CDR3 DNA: TGTGCCAGCAGTGCAGTCGGACAGGGGCACTCATACTCTGGAAACACCATATATTTT. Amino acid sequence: CASSAVGQGHSYSGNTIYF.